This entry lists 28 T cell receptor beta chains sequenced from one sample in a study of T-cell memory formation after mild COVID-19. One entry per CDR3 protein, called by TCRdb with MiXCR from the 5' RACE reads. This sample has about 180,000 distinct CDR3 sequences, with approximately 17% found just once. The specimen sequenced was PBMCs or a T cell subset sorted from them (not recorded which). The receptors here all came from a man in his late teens or twenties who had mild COVID-19 (a few samples of this study predate the infection). Cell type and time point are not known.

This chain connects TRBV7-2 to TRBJ2-2; D not resolved. The CDR3 extends over 13 amino acids. The germline gives CDR1 SGHTA, CDR2 FQGNSA. The V end was cut by 5 bases, the J end by 4 bases, with 8 bases between. The CDR3 coding sequence is TGTGCCAGCAGCCTGTATCCCACCGGGGAGCTGTTTTTT. Residues: CASSLYPTGELFF.

CDR3 in amino acids: CASSQTPGGYGYTF. The CDR3 bases are TGTGCCAGCAGTCAGACACCAGGGGGCTATGGCTACACCTTC. The chain links TRBV6-5 to TRBJ1-2, with 7 bases matching TRBD1. The germline V gene has CDR1 MNHEY and CDR2 SVGAGI. V shed 5 bases, J shed 4 bases, and the junction held 7 bases outside the gene matches. This CDR3 contains 14 residues.

This clonotype was seen more than once but under ten times. The chain has TRBV7-2 and TRBJ2-5, with D perhaps assigned TRBD1 or TRBD2 (6 bases each). There are 15 residues in the CDR3. Germline V gives CDR1 SGHTA, CDR2 FQGNSA. Trimming removed 6 bases at V and 4 bases at J, with 18 bases between. The CDR3 protein is CASSRNGGVGETQYF. The CDR3 DNA is TGTGCCAGCAGTCGGAACGGGGGCGTCGGAGAGACCCAGTACTTC.

This clonotype was detected only a few times. The chain uses TRBV7-9 and TRBJ1-1; a weak D match, TRBD1 (5 bases). Germline CDR1 is SEHNR and CDR2 is FQNEAQ (reference sequence). Trimming left V 2 bases short and J 3 bases short, with 7 bases between. The CDR3 sequence is 13 residues long. CDR3 DNA: TGTGCCAGCAGCTTACGAGGGGACACTGAAGCTTTCTTT. Its translation: CASSLRGDTEAFF. The whole variable domain, filled in from reference TRBV7-9 and TRBJ1-1, reads DTGVSQNPRHKITKRGQNVTFRCDPISEHNRLYWYRQTLGQGPEFLTYFQNEAQLEKSRLLSDRFSAERPKGSFSTLEIQRTEQGDSAMYLCASSLRGDTEAFFGQGTRLTVV.

The V call is TRBV4-1, the J call TRBJ2-4; 8 bases are a match to TRBD1. Germline CDR1 and CDR2: MGHRA and YSYEKL. The length of the CDR3 is 17 residues. V shed 4 bases, J shed 3 bases, and the junction held 11 bases outside the gene matches. The CDR3 DNA reads TGCGCCAGCAGCCCGGGGGAGGCCAGGGGGCTCAAAAACATTCAGTACTTC. Translated: CASSPGEARGLKNIQYF.

The table lists this clonotype with a few counts. The rearrangement joins TRBV2 to TRBJ2-5, with a tentative D call TRBD2 (7 bases). The germline V and J ends were trimmed by 6 bases and 0 bases, with 14 bases remaining between them. The CDR3 is made up of 15 amino acids. Germline CDR1 and CDR2: SNHLY and FYNNEI. The CDR3 sequence is CASSGGTKYQETQYF. The CDR3 nucleotides are TGTGCCAGCAGCGGGGGGACAAAGTACCAAGAGACCCAGTACTTC. The variable domain in full, completed from reference TRBV2 and TRBJ2-5, reads EPEVTQTPSHQVTQMGQEVILRCVPISNHLYFYWYRQILGQKVEFLVSFYNNEISEKSEIFDDQFSVERPDGSNFTLKIRSTKLEDSAMYFCASSGGTKYQETQYFGPGTRLLVL.

In this sample, this clonotype turned up a few times. The J gene is TRBJ2-2, the V gene TRBV13; no clear D. Germline V gives CDR1 PRHDT, CDR2 FYEKMQ (reference sequence). V lost 0 bases to trimming and J lost 6 bases, with 8 bases between them. The CDR3 extends over 14 amino acids. The chain's CDR3 is CASSLGLLAGELFF. The DNA for the CDR3 is TGTGCCAGCAGCTTAGGCCTCCTGGCCGGGGAGCTGTTTTTT.

This clonotype was detected only a few times. The rearrangement links TRBV7-2 to TRBJ2-7, with 11 bases lining up with TRBD1. The CDR3 has 14 amino acids. The germline gives CDR1 SGHTA, CDR2 FQGNSA. The trim removed 8 bases at V and 2 bases at J, leaving 5 bases unmatched. The CDR3 loop reads CASAKDRGPYEQYV. CDR3 in DNA: TGTGCCAGCGCTAAGGACAGGGGGCCCTACGAGCAGTACGTC.

This clonotype was counted between two and nine times. The chain carries TRBV10-3 and TRBJ2-2; D is unresolved. Per germline, CDR1 ENHRY and CDR2 SYGVKD. Between the trimmed V and J ends, which lost 3 bases and 6 bases, there was a span of 8 bases. This CDR3 has 13 residues. The chain's CDR3 is CAISEAVPGELFF. The CDR3 nucleotides are TGTGCCATCAGTGAAGCTGTCCCCGGGGAGCTGTTTTTT.

In its sample, this clonotype was seen a few times. The chain joins TRBV28 to TRBJ2-7, with 7 bases identical to TRBD1. Looked up from germline, CDR1 is MDHEN and CDR2 is SYDVKM. The CDR3 runs to 14 residues. V dropped 4 bases and J dropped 2; count of bases not matched to a gene: 5. The CDR3 here is CASSSGGNPYEQYV. CDR3 DNA sequence: TGTGCCAGCAGTTCAGGGGGAAACCCCTACGAGCAGTACGTC.

This clonotype was seen more than once but under ten times. The V call is TRBV29-1, the J call TRBJ2-7; D tentatively reads TRBD1 or TRBD2 (5 bases each). CDR3 length equals 14 residues. Per germline, CDR1 SQVTM and CDR2 ANQGSEA. The V end was cut by 2 bases, the J end by 2 bases, with 13 bases between. The CDR3 here is CSVETWQGAYEQYF. The CDR3 region has the DNA TGCAGCGTTGAAACGTGGCAGGGAGCCTACGAGCAGTACTTC.

The sample holds a few counts of this clonotype. The rearrangement joins TRBV7-3 to TRBJ2-5, with 13 positions matching TRBD2. The ends lost 5 bases at V and 5 bases at J; junction bases unmatched: 5. The CDR3 covers 15 residues. CDR1 is SGHTA, CDR2 FQGTGA, per germline. CDR3 sequence reads: CASSPGLAGAETQYF. The CDR3 nucleotides read TGTGCCAGCAGCCCCGGACTAGCGGGGGCGGAGACCCAGTACTTC.

This clonotype came up once. V usage is TRBV6-6 and J usage is TRBJ2-3; TRBD2 matches at 8 bases. Germline lookup yields CDR1 MNHNY and CDR2 SVGAGI (reference sequence). Unmatched junction bases numbered 4, after V lost 3 bases and J lost 8 bases. This CDR3 spans 13 amino acids. DNA of the CDR3: TGTGCCAGCAGTTATCCGAGCGGGGGTACGCAGTATTTT. Translating it yields CASSYPSGGTQYF.

The gene calls are TRBV6-7 and TRBJ2-1; 11 bases line up with TRBD2. TRBV6-7 qualifies as an ORF whose function is uncertain. The ends lost 6 bases at V and 8 bases at J; junction bases unmatched: 9. CDR3 length equals 15 residues. The CDR3, as DNA: TGTGCCAGCAGCCACACTAGCGGGGGAGGAGATGAGCAGTTCTTC. Translation: CASSHTSGGGDEQFF.

This clonotype has only a few counts. V is TRBV29-1 and J is TRBJ1-1; D possibly corresponds to TRBD1 (5 bases). CDR1 is SQVTM and CDR2 is ANQGSEA in the germline V gene. V gave up 6 bases and J gave up 1 base, with 12 bases separating them. The CDR3 totals 13 residues. The CDR3 reads CSVGPGANTEAFF. CDR3 sequence (DNA): TGCAGCGTGGGACCCGGGGCGAACACTGAAGCTTTCTTT.

The chain has TRBV4-3 and TRBJ2-2, with 10 nucleotides matching TRBD2. CDR3 length equals 18 residues. With V trimmed by 0 bases and J by 2 bases, 6 bases remained unmatched. Germline V gene sequence: CDR1 LGHNA, CDR2 YSLEER. The CDR3 spells CASSQDQTSGSNTGELFF. The CDR3 bases are TGCGCCAGCAGCCAAGACCAGACTAGCGGGTCAAACACCGGGGAGCTGTTTTTT.

The rearrangement uses TRBV12-3 or TRBV12-4 and TRBJ2-3; 13 bases are shared with TRBD2. Trimming at V came to 6 bases and at J to 3 bases, leaving 6 bases not matched to a gene. The CDR3 is 16 amino acids. As DNA, the CDR3 is TGTGCCAGCAGGCTGAGACTAGCGGGGGGTACAGATACGCAGTATTTT. Translation: CASRLRLAGGTDTQYF.

This clonotype has a count of ten or more. The chain carries TRBV7-2 and TRBJ2-4, with D possibly being TRBD1 (6 bases). Germline values: CDR1 SGHTA, CDR2 FQGNSA. Between the trimmed V and J ends, which lost 3 bases and 5 bases, there was a span of 8 bases. This CDR3 is built from 13 residues. The CDR3 sequence is CASSFRGENIQYF. CDR3 DNA sequence: TGTGCCAGCAGCTTCAGGGGTGAAAACATTCAGTACTTC.

This clonotype appeared a few times. The chain recombines TRBV5-1 with TRBJ1-2, with a weak D call TRBD1 (6 bases). CDR1 is SGHRS and CDR2 is YFSETQ in the germline V gene. V shed 4 bases and J shed 3 bases, with 13 bases lying between them. The CDR3 covers 14 residues. This CDR3 reads CASSPGVVYYGYTF. CDR3 bases: TGCGCCAGCAGCCCAGGGGTGGTTTACTATGGCTACACCTTC.

The rearrangement uses TRBV27 and TRBJ2-1, with TRBD2 matching over 8 bases. The V gene's germline CDR1 is MNHEY and CDR2 SMNVEV (reference sequence). CDR3 size: 19 residues. J lost 3 bases, V lost 0 bases, and 13 bases had no gene match. CDR3 bases: TGTGCCAGCAGTTTATCGATAGCGGGGAACCCCTTTTACTACAATGAGCAGTTCTTC. Translating it yields CASSLSIAGNPFYYNEQFF.

The rearrangement uses TRBV29-1 and TRBJ2-5; 10 bases are a match to TRBD1. This CDR3 has 13 residues. V gave up 6 bases and J gave up 5 bases; unmatched junction bases: 6. The germline V gene has CDR1 SQVTM and CDR2 ANQGSEA. CDR3 protein: CSVVDRGHETQYF. CDR3 in DNA: TGCAGCGTGGTAGACAGGGGGCACGAGACCCAGTACTTC.

This clonotype was counted a few times. This chain links TRBV2 with TRBJ2-5, with D uncertain. The CDR3 has 10 amino acids. V lost 7 bases and J 4 bases, leaving 4 bases between the germline ends. Germline V gene sequence: CDR1 SNHLY, CDR2 FYNNEI. The CDR3 sequence: CASKVETQYF. Written as DNA, the CDR3 is TGTGCCAGCAAGGTAGAGACCCAGTACTTC.

This clonotype has more than one count but fewer than ten. This chain joins TRBV6-2 or TRBV6-3 and TRBJ1-5; D remains ambiguous. Germline loops: CDR1 MNHEY, CDR2 SVGEGT. The CDR3 runs 12 residues. V was pared by 6 bases and J by 3 bases, with 6 bases between. The CDR3 DNA reads TGTGCCAGCAGGCCCCCCAATCAGCCCCAGCATTTT. It codes for CASRPPNQPQHF.

This clonotype was found a few times. The chain employs TRBV7-2 and TRBJ1-1; 8 bases match TRBD1. The CDR3 spans 14 residues. The ends lost 5 bases at V and 1 base at J; junction bases unmatched: 3. The germline V gene has CDR1 SGHTA and CDR2 FQGNSA. Here the CDR3 reads CASSPQGANTEAFF. The CDR3 DNA sequence: TGTGCCAGCAGCCCTCAGGGGGCGAACACTGAAGCTTTCTTT.

The chain uses TRBV4-1 and TRBJ1-2; unclear D gene. Trimming removed 6 bases from V and 8 bases from J, with 19 bases in between. Per germline, CDR1 MGHRA and CDR2 YSYEKL. The CDR3 is 14 residues long. CDR3 sequence (DNA): TGCGCCAGCAGATCGGTGACGGGCCGTCCGGGCTACACCTTC. This codes for CASRSVTGRPGYTF.

The gene calls are TRBV2 and TRBJ1-1, with D perhaps matching TRBD1 (6 bases). There are 12 residues in the CDR3. Germline values: CDR1 SNHLY, CDR2 FYNNEI. The CDR3 here is CSRGGPDTEAFF. The CDR3 region has the DNA TGTTCCCGGGGGGGGCCTGACACTGAAGCTTTCTTT. Drawing the rest from reference TRBV2 and TRBJ1-1, the complete variable domain is EPEVTQTPSHQVTQMGQEVILRCVPISNHLYFYWYRQILGQKVEFLVSFYNNEISEKSEIFDDQFSVERPDGSNFTLKIRSTKLEDSAMYFCSRGGPDTEAFFGQGTRLTVV.

This clonotype has a count of ten or more. The chain has TRBV11-2 and TRBJ2-2; no clear D gene. With 3 bases removed from V and 6 bases from J, the gap between germline ends came to 5 bases. The germline CDR1 and CDR2 sequences are SGHAT and FQNNGV. This CDR3 comprises 12 residues. Here the CDR3 reads CASSFQSGELFF. For the CDR3, the DNA is TGTGCCAGCAGCTTTCAGTCCGGGGAGCTGTTTTTT.

The V gene is TRBV7-2, the J gene TRBJ2-1; perhaps TRBD1 as D (6 bases). The germline V gene encodes CDR1 SGHTA and CDR2 FQGNSA. This CDR3 is built from 16 residues. The V end lost 5 bases, the J end lost 4 bases, and 18 bases lay between the germline ends. The CDR3 spells CASSRRGTLGYNEQFF. CDR3 nucleotides: TGTGCCAGCAGCCGTAGAGGGACATTAGGATACAATGAGCAGTTCTTC. The full variable domain, in which reference TRBV7-2 and TRBJ2-1 provide the parts outside the CDR3, is GAGVSQSPSNKVTEKGKDVELRCDPISGHTALYWYRQSLGQGLEFLIYFQGNSAPDKSGLPSDRFSAERTGGSVSTLTIQRTQQEDSAVYLCASSRRGTLGYNEQFFGPGTRLTVL.